This is a list of T cell receptor beta chains from one sample in a study of spatial heterogeneity in lung cancer. A single record per CDR3 protein comes from TCRdb applying MiXCR to the 5' RACE reads. This table holds roughly 8,000 distinct CDR3 sequences, about 9.3% found once. This sample comprised lung tumor tissue, obtained at surgery. The receptors here all came from a male donor with early-stage non-small cell lung cancer. CDR3s include the opening cysteine and the closing phenylalanine or tryptophan. The order of the fields is J gene, clone size, D gene, V gene, CDR3 DNA, CDR3 protein. D genes are given only for firm matches. Size is omitted from some rows. Given values are once, few, many or a class for expanded clones.

>TRBJ1-6|.|.|TRBV7-9
TGTGCCAGCAGCCCGGCAGCCACCTATAATTCACCCCTCCACTTT
CASSPAATYNSPLHF
>TRBJ2-2|many|.|TRBV11-3
TGTGCCAGCAGCGCCACTAGCCTGGGCGGGGAGCTGTTTTTT
CASSATSLGGELFF
>TRBJ1-1|.|.|TRBV20-1
TGCAGTGCTAGAGAGAACGGGAGGACTGAAGCTTTCTTT
CSARENGRTEAFF
>TRBJ2-3|many|.|TRBV7-2
TGTGCCAGCAGCTTGTCCGGGACCAGCCTAGATACGCAGTATTTT
CASSLSGTSLDTQYF
>TRBJ2-7|.|TRBD2|TRBV11-2
TGTGCCAGCAGCTCCCTACTAGCGGGAGGCGGCGAGCAGTACTTC
CASSSLLAGGGEQYF
>TRBJ2-1|medium-sized|TRBD2|TRBV7-2
TGTGCCAGCAGCTTAAGGCTAGCGGGGGTCGGTTATGAGCAGTTCTTC
CASSLRLAGVGYEQFF
>TRBJ1-1|large|.|TRBV20-1
TGCAGTGCTAGATCTCCGTGGGGCACTGAAGCTTTCTTT
CSARSPWGTEAFF
>TRBJ2-7|medium-sized|TRBD1|TRBV10-1
TGCGCCAGCAGTGACGGGACAGAGAGCTACGAGCAGTACTTC
CASSDGTESYEQYF
>TRBJ1-5|many|TRBD1|TRBV6-6
TGTGCCAGCAGCCGAACAGGACAGGGGAGCAATCAGCCCCAGCATTTT
CASSRTGQGSNQPQHF
>TRBJ1-5|many|.|TRBV24-1
TGTGCCACCAGTGATTTGGGGAATCAGCCCCAGCATTTT
CATSDLGNQPQHF
>TRBJ2-3|many|.|TRBV14
TGTGCCAGCAGCCAAGAGGTGGCAGATACGCAGTATTTT
CASSQEVADTQYF
>TRBJ2-7|medium-sized|TRBD2|TRBV5-1
TGCGCCAGCAGCTCCCGAACCGGGGGGGGTAACTACGAGCAGTACTTC
CASSSRTGGGNYEQYF
>TRBJ1-6|.|TRBD1|TRBV30
TGTGCCTGGAGTGTACGACAGGGAAAGGCCTATAATTCACCCCTCCACTTT
CAWSVRQGKAYNSPLHF
>TRBJ2-1|many|.|TRBV12-3/TRBV12-4
TGTGCCAGCAGTTCGTCTTTCAATGAGCAGTTCTTC
CASSSSFNEQFF
>TRBJ1-6|many|.|TRBV6-1
TGTGCCAGCAGTGCGGGACCATATAATTCACCCCTCCACTTT
CASSAGPYNSPLHF
>TRBJ1-1|many|.|TRBV14
TGTGCCAGCAGCCAAGGTTTGAGTCCAGGGAACACTGAAGCTTTCTTT
CASSQGLSPGNTEAFF
>TRBJ2-2|many|TRBD1|TRBV6-6
TGTGCCAGCAGCCCCGAAGACAGGGGGACCGGGGAGCTGTTTTTT
CASSPEDRGTGELFF
>TRBJ1-6|many|.|TRBV5-1
TGCGCCAGCAGCTTAGGCTTCGGCGGGATGGGAAATTCACCCCTCCACTTT
CASSLGFGGMGNSPLHF
>TRBJ1-1|many|.|TRBV7-2
TGTGCCAGCAGCTCTCAACCTGCGGGGAGTCGGGGAGGGACTGAAGCTTTCTTT
CASSSQPAGSRGGTEAFF
>TRBJ1-1|.|.|TRBV30
TGTGCCTGGAGTAGAGACAGCTGGACTGAAGCTTTCTTT
CAWSRDSWTEAFF
>TRBJ2-3|many|TRBD2|TRBV7-2
TGTGCCAGCAGCTTACTAGCGGGGCCAGATACGCAGTATTTT
CASSLLAGPDTQYF
>TRBJ2-2|many|.|TRBV20-1
TGCAGTGCGAGGCCTCCAGGGCCAGGGGATCACGGGGAGCTGTTTTTT
CSARPPGPGDHGELFF
>TRBJ1-4|many|.|TRBV10-3
TGTGCCATCAGTGAAGCAGGACGAAGTGATGAAAAACTGTTTTTT
CAISEAGRSDEKLFF
>TRBJ1-5|many|.|TRBV3-1
TGTGCCAGCAGCCTTATTGGCAATCAGCCCCAGCATTTT
CASSLIGNQPQHF
>TRBJ1-6|medium-sized|.|TRBV7-2
TGTGCCAGCAGCTTAGCGCGTACTCCCTCACCCCTCCACTTT
CASSLARTPSPLHF
>TRBJ1-4|few|.|TRBV25-1
TGTGCCAGCAGTTTGGACTCCCGTCTCGAAAAACTGTTTTTT
CASSLDSRLEKLFF
>TRBJ2-5|many|.|TRBV6-6
TGTGCCAGCAGTACACCCGGCGGGCGGAGGGGGCTGCAAGGAGAGACCCAGTACTTC
CASSTPGGRRGLQGETQYF
>TRBJ1-5|medium-sized|.|TRBV10-3
TGTGCCATCAGTGAGTCGACAGGAAGCCAGCCCCAGCATTTT
CAISESTGSQPQHF
>TRBJ1-5|many|TRBD1|TRBV18
TGTGCCAGCTCAACTGACAGGGGCGGCCAGCCCCAGCATTTT
CASSTDRGGQPQHF
>TRBJ1-5|.|.|TRBV14
TGTGCCAGCAGCCCTGGGACCAGCAATCAGCCCCAGCATTTT
CASSPGTSNQPQHF
>TRBJ2-4|many|.|TRBV12-3/TRBV12-4
TGTGCCAGCAGTCACCGGGCTACAGGGACGGACATTCAGTACTTC
CASSHRATGTDIQYF
>TRBJ1-2|many|TRBD1|TRBV5-1
TGCGCCAGCAGCAAAGGTACAGGGGGACGTGACTATGGCTACACCTTC
CASSKGTGGRDYGYTF
>TRBJ2-1|many|.|TRBV5-1
TGCGCCAGCAGCTTGGCCCGGGCTCGCAATGAGCAGTTCTTC
CASSLARARNEQFF
>TRBJ2-2|many|.|TRBV29-1
TGCAGCGTGGACACAGGGTTGGAGAACACCGGGGAGCTGTTTTTT
CSVDTGLENTGELFF
>TRBJ1-2|many|.|TRBV2
TGTGCCAGCAGTGCGGGTTACGAACATGGCTACACCTTC
CASSAGYEHGYTF
>TRBJ1-5|many|.|TRBV20-1
TGCAGTGCTAGCCTCGTCCGAGCTAGCAATCAGCCCCAGCATTTT
CSASLVRASNQPQHF
>TRBJ2-4|many|TRBD2|TRBV28
TGTGCCAGCAGTTACCTCAGAGCGGGAGTATCAAACATTCAGTACTTC
CASSYLRAGVSNIQYF
>TRBJ2-3|many|TRBD2|TRBV6-6
TGTGCCAGCAGTTATGGCGGGAGGGCCACAGATACGCAGTATTTT
CASSYGGRATDTQYF
>TRBJ2-3|.|.|TRBV2
TGTGCCAGCCTACGGGACATCGGGGTAGATACGCAGTATTTT
CASLRDIGVDTQYF
>TRBJ2-1|medium-sized|TRBD2|TRBV4-1
TGCGCCAGCAGCCAAGGGCCTCGAGCGGGAGCGGGCAATGAGCAGTTCTTC
CASSQGPRAGAGNEQFF
>TRBJ1-4|medium-sized|.|TRBV3-1
TGTGCCAGCAGCCAAGATATGGTCAGGGGAGTAGAAAAACTGTTTTTT
CASSQDMVRGVEKLFF
>TRBJ1-3|many|.|TRBV5-4
TGTGCCAGCAGCTTTGGTGGGGGCCGAGGAAACACCATATATTTT
CASSFGGGRGNTIYF
>TRBJ2-7|medium-sized|TRBD2|TRBV10-3
TGTGCCGTCGGACTAGCTAGTAACGAGCAGTACTTC
CAVGLASNEQYF
>TRBJ1-1|medium-sized|.|TRBV7-3
TGTGCCAGCAGCTTAACCTTGAACACTGAAGCTTTCTTT
CASSLTLNTEAFF
>TRBJ1-2|medium-sized|TRBD1|TRBV15
TGTGCCACCAGCAGACCGGACAGGGGAAACTATGGCTACACCTTC
CATSRPDRGNYGYTF
>TRBJ2-2|medium-sized|TRBD1|TRBV10-3
TGTGCCGCGGGACAGGGGAGGGAGACCGGGGAGCTGTTTTTT
CAAGQGRETGELFF
>TRBJ1-1|many|.|TRBV4-1
TGCGCCAGCAGCCAAGGGGCAGGGGCTACTGAAGCTTTCTTT
CASSQGAGATEAFF
>TRBJ2-1|medium-sized|.|TRBV6-1
TGTGCCAGCAGTGAAGTGTACCTGGATGAGCAGTTCTTC
CASSEVYLDEQFF
>TRBJ2-3|many|.|TRBV7-3
TGTGCCAGCAGCTCGGGAGTAGATACGCAGTATTTT
CASSSGVDTQYF
>TRBJ1-4|medium-sized|TRBD1|TRBV27
TGTGCCAGCAGTTTGCAAGGGACAGGGGCCGAAAAACTGTTTTTT
CASSLQGTGAEKLFF
>TRBJ2-3|.|.|TRBV23-1
TGCGCCAGCAGTCAATCCTCAGGAGGTGGGGCCGATACGCAGTATTTT
CASSQSSGGGADTQYF
>TRBJ2-3|many|.|TRBV20-1
TGCAGTGCTAGAGGTTGGGTGGAGCTAACAGATACGCAGTATTTT
CSARGWVELTDTQYF
>TRBJ1-5|many|.|TRBV20-1
TGCAGTGCTAGGTGGAGTAACAATCAGCCCCAGCATTTT
CSARWSNNQPQHF
>TRBJ2-2|many|.|TRBV7-8
TGTGGGAGCACACTCAGGGGACCCAAGGTTGTAATCACCGGGGAGCTGTTTTTT
CGSTLRGPKVVITGELFF
>TRBJ2-1|many|TRBD2|TRBV20-1
TGCAGTGCTAGTTCGGGACTAAGGCATGGTGAGCAGTTCTTC
CSASSGLRHGEQFF
>TRBJ2-1|many|.|TRBV5-1
TGCGCCAGCAGCTTGGACTGGAGGGAGCAGTTCTTC
CASSLDWREQFF
>TRBJ1-2|medium-sized|TRBD1|TRBV20-1
TGCAGTGCTGGGACAGACCTCTACACCTTC
CSAGTDLYTF
>TRBJ2-1|many|TRBD2|TRBV5-6
TGTGCCAGCAGCGAGGTTATAGCGGGGGATAATGAGCAGTTCTTC
CASSEVIAGDNEQFF